This TCR beta chain was recovered during a study of blood T cell repertoires in COVID-19. Clones were read by immunoSEQ multiplex PCR, and TCRdb kept only the in-frame ones, dropping some. Of under 300,000 clones listed, more than 70% are singletons. Germline trimming cut 5 bases from V and 0 bases from J; bases unmatched to any gene: 9. The CDR3 sequence is 16 residues long. CDR1 and CDR2 from the germline V gene are SGHAT and FQNNGV. This TCR was recovered from a woman in her fifties or sixties in a cohort exposed to, infected with or recovered from COVID-19 (not recorded which). Sequencing was done on a sample of PBMCs or T cells enriched from blood (not recorded which). The V gene is TRBV11-2, the J gene TRBJ2-7; TRBD2 aligns across 8 bases. CDR3 in DNA: TGTGCCAGCAGCCCAACAGCGGGAGAAAGCTCCTACGAGCAGTACTTC. This codes for CASSPTAGESSYEQYF.